What follows is one TCR beta chain and its context. As yet, its antigen is unknown. These data come from a study of T cell responses to AZD1222 COVID-19 vaccine. Overall study findings and caveats: Reportedly, nearly half of unique spike TCRs recognized epitopes outside B.1.351/B.1.1.7 mutations.

V was trimmed by 4 bases and J by 7 bases, leaving 11 bases between them. CDR1 is LNHDA, CDR2 SQIVND, per germline (reference sequence). The CDR3 length is 12 residues. Sequenced by immunoSEQ multiplex PCR; TCRdb stores in-frame clones only, minus some. The sample shows 140,000 to 150,000 clones, about nine tenths of them seen only once. Sequencing was performed on peripheral blood, taken 28 days after the second AZD1222 dose. The TCR was taken from an adult who received the AZD1222 COVID-19 vaccine. The chain carries TRBV19 and TRBJ2-7; the D is unclear. The CDR3 DNA sequence: TGTGCCAGTAGTAAGGGTTGGGATGAGCAGTACTTC. Amino acids: CASSKGWDEQYF.